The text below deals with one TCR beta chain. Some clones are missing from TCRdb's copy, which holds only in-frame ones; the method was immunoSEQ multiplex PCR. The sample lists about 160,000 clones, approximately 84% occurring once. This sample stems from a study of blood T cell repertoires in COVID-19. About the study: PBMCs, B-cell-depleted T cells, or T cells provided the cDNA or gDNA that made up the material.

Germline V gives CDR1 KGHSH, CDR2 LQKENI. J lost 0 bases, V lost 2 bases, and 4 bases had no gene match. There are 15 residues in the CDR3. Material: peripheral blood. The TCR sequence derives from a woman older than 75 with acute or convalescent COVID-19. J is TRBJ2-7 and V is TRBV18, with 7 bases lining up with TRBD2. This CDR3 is CASSPSGGISYEQYF. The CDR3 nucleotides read TGTGCCAGCTCACCATCGGGGGGAATCTCCTACGAGCAGTACTTC.